Below are 7 T cell receptor beta chains sequenced from a single sample in a study of shared clonotypes between healthy human individuals. Terminally differentiated effector memory CD45RA+ cells were excluded by CCR7 positive selection of CD45RO-negative cells. Sequencing was performed with immunoSEQ multiplex PCR; in TCRdb, only in-frame clones are kept and a portion is missing. The sample shows millions of clones, about 95% of them seen only once. The source material was naive CD8+ T cells sorted from blood. The origin of the receptors is a man aged 18-30 years in good health.

V is TRBV28 and J is TRBJ1-6; weak D call: TRBD1 (6 bases). V lost 1 base, J lost 14 bases, and 15 bases lay in between. The CDR3 runs to 14 residues. The V gene's germline CDR1 is MDHEN and CDR2 SYDVKM. CDR3 nucleotide sequence: TGTGCCAGCAGTTTATCGGGACAAAGCTCATCCCTCCACTTT. As protein: CASSLSGQSSSLHF.

The rearrangement links TRBV6-1 to TRBJ2-4, with D uncertain. The germline V gene encodes CDR1 MNHNS and CDR2 SASEGT. V lost 2 bases and J lost 8, with 22 bases in between. The CDR3 loop spans 17 amino acids. The CDR3 loop is CASSELLHSPGGDIQYF. Here the CDR3 DNA reads TGTGCCAGCAGTGAACTCCTACACAGTCCGGGTGGGGACATTCAGTACTTC.

The rearrangement links TRBV11-2 to TRBJ1-4; possible D gene TRBD1, 5 bases. Deletions cut 7 bases from V and 6 bases from J, with 15 bases between. Germline-derived CDR1 and CDR2 are SGHAT and FQNNGV. The CDR3 runs to 14 residues. CDR3 DNA: TGTGCCAGCACCCCTGGGGGATTGGATGAAAAACTGTTTTTT. Translated, it gives CASTPGGLDEKLFF.

To note about this clone: Other DNA variants within this sample encode the same CDR3. V gene TRBV4-1 combines with J gene TRBJ1-1; D possibly corresponds to TRBD1 (5 bases). V was clipped by 2 bases and J by 1 base, with 8 bases between them. CDR1 and CDR2 (germline): MGHRA, YSYEKL. The CDR3 loop spans 14 amino acids. CDR3 loop: CASSQRGGNTEAFF. The CDR3 bases are TGCGCCAGCAGCCAACGGGGGGGGAACACTGAAGCTTTCTTT.

V gene TRBV10-2 combines with J gene TRBJ2-3; D possibly corresponds to TRBD2 (6 bases). Per the germline V gene, CDR1 is WSHSY and CDR2 is SAAADI. The CDR3 runs 17 residues. The germline V and J ends were trimmed by 6 bases and 4 bases, with 23 bases remaining between them. CDR3 DNA: TGCGCCAGCAGGGGAGTCTCCGGGAGTGGGCCCCCAGATACGCAGTATTTT. This sequence encodes CASRGVSGSGPPDTQYF.

CDR3 sequence (DNA): TGTGCCAGCAGTTTGGAACCGGGACAGGGACTGTTTTTT. Its translation is CASSLEPGQGLFF. V and J are TRBV28 and TRBJ1-4; 9 nucleotides line up with TRBD1. This CDR3 spans 13 amino acids. Germline V gene data show CDR1 as MDHEN and CDR2 as SYDVKM. The J segment lost 13 bases and the V segment lost 3 bases, leaving 6 bases of the junction unmatched.

V usage is TRBV4-1 and J usage is TRBJ2-2; 7 nucleotides line up with TRBD1. The V segment lost 4 bases and the J segment 3 bases; nucleotides outside the gene matches: 5. The CDR3 extends over 15 amino acids. Germline-derived CDR1 and CDR2 are MGHRA and YSYEKL. The CDR3 DNA is TGCGCCAGCAGCCCAGGGGGAACCTACACCGGGGAGCTGTTTTTT. The encoded protein is CASSPGGTYTGELFF.